A selection of T cell receptor beta chains follows, all from one sample in a study of CD8 T cells in ankylosing spondylitis. TCRdb fed the 5' RACE reads into MiXCR, producing one record per CDR3 protein. The data contain 200,000 to 250,000 distinct CDR3 sequences, 8.2% of them singletons. What was sequenced was blood, either unsorted or a sorted T cell fraction (not recorded which). Receptors originate from a female donor with ankylosing spondylitis or in good health (not recorded which). The conserved cysteine and the conserved F or W are not part of the CDR3 here. Clone size is shown for a subset of rows, as once, few, many or a class of expanded clone.

TRBJ2-3 | TRBV10-3 | many | AISGRGQTTDTQY
TRBJ2-1 | TRBV11-2 | many | ASSLDRDGEQF
TRBJ1-2 | TRBV20-1 | many | SAPGQGNGYT
TRBJ2-2 | TRBV7-8 | few | ASSLGTSMFTGELF
TRBJ2-3 | TRBV7-2 | many | ASSLDGRSAQY
TRBJ1-2 | TRBV3-1 | many | ASNHIGSNYGYT
TRBJ2-5 | TRBV6-5 | many | ASSYVGDRGRWETQY
TRBJ2-2 | TRBV7-9 | few | ANSFNSDTGELF
TRBJ2-1 | TRBV7-3 | many | ASSLMPSGVNEQF
TRBJ2-1 | TRBV28 | many | ASSLDTSGSSEQF
TRBJ2-1 | TRBV4-3 | many | ASSPLTSSLEQF
TRBJ2-6 | TRBV3-1 | NA | ASSQGNTLSGANVLT